A selection of T cell receptor beta chains follows, all from one sample in a study of cytomegalovirus exposure and HLA in healthy donors. Clones were read by immunoSEQ multiplex PCR, and TCRdb kept only the in-frame ones, dropping some. The repertoire consists of about 190,000 clones, with around 80% occurring once and the leading ten covering about 5.7%. Source material: PBMCs. The receptors were sampled from a middle-aged man in good health and CMV-seropositive. Both conserved end residues are part of each CDR3. D genes are given only for firm matches. Expanded clones get a size class; other rows say once, few or many, or leave the size out.

j_call	d_call	clone_size	v_call	cdr3_aa	cdr3_nt
TRBJ2-5	NA	once	TRBV5-4	CASSGGGVQYF	TGTGCCAGTTCCGGAGGGGGGGTCCAGTACTTC
TRBJ2-3	NA	NA	TRBV5-1	CASSLGGTDTQYF	TGCGCCAGCAGCTTAGGGGGCACAGATACGCAGTATTTT
TRBJ1-2	NA	NA	TRBV9	CASSVEGGATGYTF	TGTGCCAGCAGCGTAGAGGGGGGGGCGACAGGCTACACCTTC
TRBJ2-6	NA	NA	TRBV13	CASSPGGSSGANVLTF	TGTGCCAGCAGCCCCGGCGGGTCCTCTGGGGCCAACGTCCTGACTTTC
TRBJ1-6	NA	NA	TRBV7-9	CASSRSGGAPLHF	TGTGCCAGCAGCCGTTCCGGGGGGGCACCCCTCCACTTT
TRBJ2-5	TRBD1	NA	TRBV9	CASSVEGAVGETQYF	TGTGCCAGCAGCGTAGAGGGGGCGGTGGGAGAGACCCAGTACTTC
TRBJ2-7	NA	NA	TRBV5-1	CASSSEGGGPFEQYF	TGCGCCAGCAGCAGCGAAGGGGGGGGTCCGTTCGAGCAGTACTTC
TRBJ2-5	TRBD1	once	TRBV7-9	CASSLPGTDQETQYF	TGTGCCAGCAGCTTACCCGGGACAGACCAAGAGACCCAGTACTTC
TRBJ2-7	NA	NA	TRBV23-1	CASSQSGGVYRESTYEQYF	TGCGCCAGCAGTCAATCGGGAGGGGTCTACAGGGAGTCGACCTACGAGCAGTACTTC
TRBJ1-4	TRBD1	NA	TRBV2	CASRTGKANEKLFF	TGTGCCAGCAGGACAGGGAAGGCTAATGAAAAACTGTTTTTT
TRBJ2-3	NA	NA	TRBV7-3	CASSLRALTDTQYF	TGTGCCAGCAGCTTAAGGGCCCTCACAGATACGCAGTATTTT
TRBJ2-2	NA	NA	TRBV28	CASSLEVGTGELFF	TGTGCCAGCAGTTTGGAGGTGGGGACCGGGGAGCTGTTTTTT
TRBJ1-3	NA	NA	TRBV18	CASSLDRSSGNTIYF	TGTGCCAGCTCACTCGACAGGTCCTCTGGAAACACCATATATTTT